The T cell receptor (beta chain) under discussion was sequenced for a study of blood T cells in healthy people across ages. General study results and limits: There were more naive CD4+ cells and higher diversity in long-lived donors than in aged donors.

It was with a sample-barcoded 5' primer and a J-beta primer mix that a second PCR of roughly 7 to 12 cycles was run. TCRdb reprocessed the 5' RACE reads via MiXCR and lists one record per CDR3 protein. The sample consists of around 1,700,000 distinct CDR3 sequences, about 28% of them appearing once. Germline V gene sequence: CDR1 SGHTA, CDR2 FQGNSA. Trimming took 5 bases from V and 9 from J; bases not matched to a gene: 16. This CDR3 region has 16 residues. This clonotype occurred a few times. Its specificity is unknown. The receptor comes from a woman aged 25 to 39 in good health. V gene TRBV7-2 combines with J gene TRBJ2-4; 7 bases agree with TRBD2. Sequencing used blood. The CDR3 loop reads CASSLGPWSGGGIQYF. DNA for the CDR3: TGTGCCAGCAGCCTAGGCCCGTGGTCGGGAGGTGGCATTCAGTACTTC. Complete variable domain (other parts from reference TRBV7-2 and TRBJ2-4): GAGVSQSPSNKVTEKGKDVELRCDPISGHTALYWYRQSLGQGLEFLIYFQGNSAPDKSGLPSDRFSAERTGGSVSTLTIQRTQQEDSAVYLCASSLGPWSGGGIQYFGAGTRLSVL.